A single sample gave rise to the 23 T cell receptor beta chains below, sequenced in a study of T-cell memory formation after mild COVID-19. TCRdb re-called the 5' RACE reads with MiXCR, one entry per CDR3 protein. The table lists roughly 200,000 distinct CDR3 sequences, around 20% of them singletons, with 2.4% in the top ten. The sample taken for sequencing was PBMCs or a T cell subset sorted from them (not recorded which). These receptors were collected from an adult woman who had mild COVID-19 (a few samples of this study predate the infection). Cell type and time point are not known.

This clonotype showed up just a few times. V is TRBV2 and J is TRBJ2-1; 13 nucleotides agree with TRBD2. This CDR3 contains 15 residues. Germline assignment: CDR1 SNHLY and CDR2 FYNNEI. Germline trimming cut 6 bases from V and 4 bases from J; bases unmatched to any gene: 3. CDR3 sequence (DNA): TGTGCCAGCAGCGTACTAGCGGGGGGGTACAATGAGCAGTTCTTC. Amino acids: CASSVLAGGYNEQFF.

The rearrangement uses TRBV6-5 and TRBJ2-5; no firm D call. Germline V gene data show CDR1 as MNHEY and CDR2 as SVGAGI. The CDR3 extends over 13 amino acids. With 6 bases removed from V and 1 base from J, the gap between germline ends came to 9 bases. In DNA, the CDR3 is TGTGCCAGCAGGGGCGCGGTCCAAGAGACCCAGTACTTC. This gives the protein CASRGAVQETQYF.

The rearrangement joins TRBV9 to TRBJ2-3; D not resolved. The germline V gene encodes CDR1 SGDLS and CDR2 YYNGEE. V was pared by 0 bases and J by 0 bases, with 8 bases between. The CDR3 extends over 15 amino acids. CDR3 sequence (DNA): TGTGCCAGCAGCGTAGGGTGGGGTAGCACAGATACGCAGTATTTT. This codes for CASSVGWGSTDTQYF.

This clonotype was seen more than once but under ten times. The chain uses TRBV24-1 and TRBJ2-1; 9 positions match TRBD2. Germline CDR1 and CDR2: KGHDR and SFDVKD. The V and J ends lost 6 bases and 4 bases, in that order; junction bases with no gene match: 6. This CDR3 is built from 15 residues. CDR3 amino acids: CATSSQRGVYNEQFF. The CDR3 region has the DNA TGTGCCACCAGTTCCCAGCGGGGGGTTTACAATGAGCAGTTCTTC.

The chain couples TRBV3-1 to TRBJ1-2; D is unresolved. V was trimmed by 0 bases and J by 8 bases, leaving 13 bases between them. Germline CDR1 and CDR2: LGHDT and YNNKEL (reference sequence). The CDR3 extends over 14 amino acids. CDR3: CASSQDGQRYGYTF. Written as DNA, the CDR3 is TGTGCCAGCAGCCAAGACGGGCAGCGTTACGGCTACACCTTC.

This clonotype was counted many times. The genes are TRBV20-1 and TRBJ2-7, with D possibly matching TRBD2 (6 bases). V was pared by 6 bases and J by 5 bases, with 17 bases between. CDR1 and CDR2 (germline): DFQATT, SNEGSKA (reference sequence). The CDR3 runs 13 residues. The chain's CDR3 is CSAVRGKGDEQYF. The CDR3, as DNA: TGCAGTGCCGTACGGGGGAAAGGGGACGAGCAGTACTTC.

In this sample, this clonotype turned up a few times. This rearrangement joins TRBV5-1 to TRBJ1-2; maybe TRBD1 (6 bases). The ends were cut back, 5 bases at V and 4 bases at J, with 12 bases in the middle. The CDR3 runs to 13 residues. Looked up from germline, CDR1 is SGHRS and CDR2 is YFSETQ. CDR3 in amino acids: CASSGGLSYGYTF. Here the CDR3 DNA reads TGCGCCAGCAGTGGGGGGCTGAGCTATGGCTACACCTTC.

The CDR3 DNA follows: TGTGCCAGCAGCTTAGTAGCGGGAATTAGGAATGAGCAGTTCTTC. It encodes CASSLVAGIRNEQFF. The chain combines TRBV7-3 with TRBJ2-1; TRBD2 matches at 8 bases. The trim removed 2 bases at V and 7 bases at J, leaving 7 bases unmatched. Per germline, CDR1 SGHTA and CDR2 FQGTGA. This CDR3 spans 15 amino acids.

The CDR3 protein is CASSTGGWTDTQYF. As DNA, the CDR3 is TGTGCCAGCTCCACAGGGGGATGGACAGATACGCAGTATTTT. The chain joins TRBV6-6 to TRBJ2-3, with 8 bases that match TRBD1. After removal of 8 bases from V and 3 bases from J, the junction contained 7 bases not matched to a gene. Germline CDR1 MNHNY, CDR2 SVGAGI (reference sequence). The length of the CDR3 is 14 residues.

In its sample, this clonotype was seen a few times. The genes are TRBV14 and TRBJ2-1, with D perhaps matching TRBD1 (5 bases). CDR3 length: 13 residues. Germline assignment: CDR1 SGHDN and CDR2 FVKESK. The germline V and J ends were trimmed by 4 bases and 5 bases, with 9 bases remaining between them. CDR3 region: CASSRRRDNEQFF. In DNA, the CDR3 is TGTGCCAGCAGCCGGCGCAGGGACAATGAGCAGTTCTTC.

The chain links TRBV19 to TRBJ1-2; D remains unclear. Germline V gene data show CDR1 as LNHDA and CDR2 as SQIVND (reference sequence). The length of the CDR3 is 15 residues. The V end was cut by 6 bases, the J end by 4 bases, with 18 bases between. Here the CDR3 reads CASSPMGSLSYGYTF. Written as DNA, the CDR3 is TGTGCCAGTAGCCCAATGGGGAGCTTGAGCTATGGCTACACCTTC. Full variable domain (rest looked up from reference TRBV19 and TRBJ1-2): DGGITQSPKYLFRKEGQNVTLSCEQNLNHDAMYWYRQDPGQGLRLIYYSQIVNDFQKGDIAEGYSVSREKKESFPLTVTSAQKNPTAFYLCASSPMGSLSYGYTFGSGTRLTVV.

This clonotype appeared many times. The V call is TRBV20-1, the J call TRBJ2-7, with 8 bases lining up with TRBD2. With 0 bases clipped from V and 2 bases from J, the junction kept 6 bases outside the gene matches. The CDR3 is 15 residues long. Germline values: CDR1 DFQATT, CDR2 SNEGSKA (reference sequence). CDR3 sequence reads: CSARERGSGAYEQYF. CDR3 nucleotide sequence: TGCAGTGCTAGAGAAAGGGGTAGCGGGGCCTACGAGCAGTACTTC.

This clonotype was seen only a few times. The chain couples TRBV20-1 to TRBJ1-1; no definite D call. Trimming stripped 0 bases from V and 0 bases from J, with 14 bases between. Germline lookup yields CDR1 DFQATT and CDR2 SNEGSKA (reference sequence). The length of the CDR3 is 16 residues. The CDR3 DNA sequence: TGCAGTGCTAGAGATCTTTTTACAGCCATGAACACTGAAGCTTTCTTT. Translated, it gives CSARDLFTAMNTEAFF.

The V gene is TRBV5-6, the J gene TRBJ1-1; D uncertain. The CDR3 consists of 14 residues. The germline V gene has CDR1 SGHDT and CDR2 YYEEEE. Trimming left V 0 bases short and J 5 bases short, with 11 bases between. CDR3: CASSLGPGGTEAFF. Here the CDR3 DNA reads TGTGCCAGCAGCTTGGGCCCTGGTGGGACTGAAGCTTTCTTT.

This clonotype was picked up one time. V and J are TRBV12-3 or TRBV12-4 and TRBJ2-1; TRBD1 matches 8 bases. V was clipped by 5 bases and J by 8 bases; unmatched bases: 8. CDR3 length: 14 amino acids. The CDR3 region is CASSLMQGAHEQFF. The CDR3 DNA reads TGTGCCAGCAGTCTAATGCAGGGGGCACATGAGCAGTTCTTC.

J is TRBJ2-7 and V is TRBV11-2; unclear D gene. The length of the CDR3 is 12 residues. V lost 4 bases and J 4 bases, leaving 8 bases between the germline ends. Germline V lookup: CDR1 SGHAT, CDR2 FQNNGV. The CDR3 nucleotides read TGTGCCAGCAGCTCTACAGCTTACGAGCAGTACTTC. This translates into CASSSTAYEQYF.

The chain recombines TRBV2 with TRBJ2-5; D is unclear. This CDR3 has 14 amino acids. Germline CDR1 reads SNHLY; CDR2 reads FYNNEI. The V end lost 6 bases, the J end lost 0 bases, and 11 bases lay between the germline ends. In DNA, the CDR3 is TGTGCCAGCAGCCGTAGGACGGACCAAGAGACCCAGTACTTC. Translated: CASSRRTDQETQYF.

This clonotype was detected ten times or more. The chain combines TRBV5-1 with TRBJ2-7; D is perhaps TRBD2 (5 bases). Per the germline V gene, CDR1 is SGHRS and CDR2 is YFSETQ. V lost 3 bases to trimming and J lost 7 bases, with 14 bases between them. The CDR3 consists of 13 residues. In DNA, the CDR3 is TGCGCCAGCAGCTCCTCTATGCCGGGGGAGCAGTACTTC. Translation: CASSSSMPGEQYF.

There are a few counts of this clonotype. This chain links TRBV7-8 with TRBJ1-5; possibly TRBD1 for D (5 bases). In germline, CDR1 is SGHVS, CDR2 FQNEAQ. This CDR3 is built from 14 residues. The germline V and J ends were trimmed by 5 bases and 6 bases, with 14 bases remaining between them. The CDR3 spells CASSAGPGGQPQHF. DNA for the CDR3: TGTGCCAGCAGCGCCGGACCGGGGGGTCAGCCCCAGCATTTT.

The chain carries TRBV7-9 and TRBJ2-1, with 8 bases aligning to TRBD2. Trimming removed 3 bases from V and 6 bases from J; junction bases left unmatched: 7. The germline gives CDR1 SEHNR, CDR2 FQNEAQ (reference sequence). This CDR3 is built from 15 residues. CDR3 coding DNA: TGTGCCAGCAGCTTCGGGCGGGGGGACTTCAATGAGCAGTTCTTC. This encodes CASSFGRGDFNEQFF.

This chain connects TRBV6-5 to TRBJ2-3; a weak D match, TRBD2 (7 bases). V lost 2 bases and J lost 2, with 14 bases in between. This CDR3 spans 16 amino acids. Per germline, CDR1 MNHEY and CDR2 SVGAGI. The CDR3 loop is CASSYEGGGLTDTQYF. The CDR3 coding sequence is TGTGCCAGCAGTTACGAGGGCGGGGGCCTCACAGATACGCAGTATTTT.

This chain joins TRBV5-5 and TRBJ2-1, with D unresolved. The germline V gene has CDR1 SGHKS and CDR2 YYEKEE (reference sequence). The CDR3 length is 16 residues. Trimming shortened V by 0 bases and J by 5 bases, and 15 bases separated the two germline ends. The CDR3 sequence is CASSLGPHSTNNEQFF. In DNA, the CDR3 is TGTGCCAGCAGCTTGGGGCCCCACTCGACAAACAATGAGCAGTTCTTC.

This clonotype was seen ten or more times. CDR3 nucleotide sequence: TGCAGTGCTAGAAAAGGACAGGTGGGGAACACTGAAGCTTTCTTT. This encodes CSARKGQVGNTEAFF. The chain uses TRBV20-1 and TRBJ1-1, with 7 positions matching TRBD1. With 2 bases clipped from V and 1 base from J, the junction kept 7 bases outside the gene matches. The V gene's germline CDR1 is DFQATT and CDR2 SNEGSKA (reference sequence). This CDR3 contains 15 residues.